The present T cell receptor beta chain was sequenced within a study of blood T cell repertoires in COVID-19. The wider study: In each case, the material was cDNA or gDNA derived from T cells, B-cell-depleted T cells, or PBMCs.

This clone was seen repeatedly, ten times or more. This table comes from immunoSEQ multiplex PCR, and its TCRdb copy is limited to in-frame clones, with some not included. The top ten hold 2.5% to 3.5% of the sample, which has about 360,000 clones, more than 75% seen once. This CDR3 contains 13 residues. In germline, CDR1 is SGHKS, CDR2 YYEKEE (reference sequence). Trimming pared 6 bases from V and 8 bases from J, leaving 17 bases between. The specimen sequenced was peripheral blood. The chain recombines TRBV5-5 with TRBJ1-2; maybe TRBD1 (5 bases). This clonotype originated in a human donor in a cohort sampled during active COVID-19. The CDR3 is CASTLGGQGGYTF. The CDR3 nucleotides are TGTGCCAGCACCCTGGGAGGGCAGGGCGGCTACACCTTC.